The 29 T cell receptor beta chains below come from one sample, sequenced in a study of blood T cells in healthy people across ages (dated by TCRdb to 2015 to 2017). Libraries were made using 5' RACE. Sequencing took place on an Illumina HiSeq 2500. A second roughly 6 to 12 cycle PCR used a sample-barcoded 5' primer and a J-beta primer mix. TCRdb applied fastp at Q25 and MiXCR to the public reads, then kept only in-frame beta chains. CDR3 protein duplicates are merged, each entry listing the most common genes and DNA. Within this sample are around 650,000 distinct CDR3 sequences, with 40% to 45% of them counted one time only. The ten biggest clones cover about 32% of the sample. The sequencing input was blood. The receptors originated from a man aged 80 or over in good health.

This clonotype was counted a single time. The junction does not match germline at one end; this may be a read error. The V call is TRBV6-2 or TRBV6-3, the J call TRBJ2-1, with D possibly matching TRBD1 (5 bases). CDR3 size: 15 residues. From germline, CDR1 is MNHEY and CDR2 SVGEGT. The CDR3 is CASSPSGIRYNELYF. CDR3 DNA: TGTGCCAGCAGTCCATCAGGGATTAGGTACAATGAGCTGTACTTC.

The gene calls are TRBV20-1 and TRBJ2-3; 9 positions agree with TRBD2. The CDR3 runs to 13 residues. Trimming took 6 bases from V and 4 from J; bases not matched to a gene: 5. Germline values: CDR1 DFQATT, CDR2 SNEGSKA (reference sequence). Written as DNA, the CDR3 is TGCAGTGCCGGGCTAGCGGGGTCAGATACGCAGTATTTT. It encodes CSAGLAGSDTQYF.

This clonotype was seen more than once but under ten times. V usage is TRBV7-9 and J usage is TRBJ1-2, with 7 bases aligning to TRBD1. J gave up 3 bases and V 5 bases, and 6 bases lay outside the gene matches. The CDR3 spans 14 residues. The germline V gene has CDR1 SEHNR and CDR2 FQNEAQ (reference sequence). In DNA form, the CDR3 reads TGTGCCAGCAGCCAGGGACAGCTATACTATGGCTACACCTTC. This encodes CASSQGQLYYGYTF.

This clonotype has only a few counts. This sequence joins TRBV12-3 or TRBV12-4 and TRBJ2-1, with D perhaps matching TRBD1 or TRBD2 (6 bases each). Trimming left V 5 bases short and J 9 bases short, with 17 bases between. The CDR3 has 14 amino acids. The DNA of the CDR3 is TGTGCCAGCAGTCCCACGGGGGCGCCGGGTGAGCAGTTCTTC. Translating it yields CASSPTGAPGEQFF.

This clonotype came up many times. This rearrangement joins TRBV29-1 to TRBJ2-6; 7 nucleotides agree with TRBD2. The CDR3 is made up of 14 amino acids. Trimming took 7 bases from V and 0 from J; bases not matched to a gene: 3. CDR1 and CDR2 from the germline V gene are SQVTM and ANQGSEA. The CDR3 protein is CSASGRSGANVLTF. The CDR3 nucleotides are TGCAGCGCTAGCGGACGCTCTGGGGCCAACGTCCTGACTTTC.

CDR3 nucleotides: TGCAGTGCTAGAGGCGGGGCCGGAAACACTGAAGCTTTCTTT. It translates to CSARGGAGNTEAFF. The chain carries TRBV20-1 and TRBJ1-1, with D possibly TRBD1 on 5 matching bases. V lost 1 base to trimming and J lost 2 bases, with 11 bases between them. Per germline, CDR1 DFQATT and CDR2 SNEGSKA (reference sequence). The CDR3 loop spans 14 amino acids.

The chain couples TRBV14 to TRBJ2-2, with a tentative D call TRBD2 (5 bases). The CDR3 covers 13 residues. The germline V gene encodes CDR1 SGHDN and CDR2 FVKESK. V lost 5 bases, J lost 5 bases, and 9 bases lay in between. CDR3 nucleotides: TGTGCCAGCAGCGATAGGGAGACCGGGGAGCTGTTTTTT. Translating gives CASSDRETGELFF.

The chain has TRBV20-1 and TRBJ1-6; D possibly corresponds to TRBD1 (6 bases). Germline-derived CDR1 and CDR2 are DFQATT and SNEGSKA (reference sequence). The V and J ends lost 1 base and 5 bases respectively, with 12 bases between them. The CDR3 consists of 15 residues. This CDR3 is CSARGPGDNNSPLHF. The CDR3 DNA reads TGCAGTGCTAGAGGCCCGGGGGACAATAATTCACCCCTCCACTTT.

The V call is TRBV30, the J call TRBJ2-1; D uncertain. This CDR3 comprises 11 residues. Germline V gene data show CDR1 as GTSNPN and CDR2 as SVGIG (reference sequence). V was trimmed by 2 bases and J by 8 bases, leaving 7 bases between them. CDR3 DNA sequence: TGTGCCTGGAGTCGCCGTGATGAGCAGTTCTTC. The encoded protein is CAWSRRDEQFF.

V is TRBV7-9 and J is TRBJ2-2; D ambiguous. The CDR3 has 14 residues. CDR1 SEHNR and CDR2 FQNEAQ come from the germline V gene (reference sequence). Trimming pared 2 bases from V and 3 bases from J, leaving 7 bases between. The CDR3 sequence is CASSLPLYTGELFF. In DNA, the CDR3 is TGTGCCAGCAGCTTACCCCTATACACCGGGGAGCTGTTTTTT.

This clonotype has a handful of counts. This chain links TRBV28 with TRBJ2-7, with D tentatively TRBD1 (6 bases). The CDR3 has 14 amino acids. The germline V gene encodes CDR1 MDHEN and CDR2 SYDVKM. Trimming stripped 5 bases from V and 6 bases from J, with 17 bases between. CDR3 coding DNA: TGTGCCAGCAGTGTAAGTTCAGGGGCGCGCGAGCAGTACTTC. It translates to CASSVSSGAREQYF.

V and J are TRBV4-1 and TRBJ1-2, with 9 bases matching TRBD1. The V gene end was trimmed by 1 base and the J gene end by 8 bases; junction bases not matched to a gene: 11. This CDR3 spans 16 amino acids. Germline values: CDR1 MGHRA, CDR2 YSYEKL. CDR3 in DNA: TGCGCCAGCAGCCAAGGCACCGGGACAGGGTGGAGAGGCTACACCTTC. This translates into CASSQGTGTGWRGYTF.

V gene TRBV5-1 combines with J gene TRBJ2-7; TRBD1 matches 8 bases. The CDR3 sequence is 16 residues long. Germline V gene data show CDR1 as SGHRS and CDR2 as YFSETQ. With V trimmed by 2 bases and J by 2 bases, 9 bases remained unmatched. The CDR3 DNA reads as TGCGCCAGCAGCTTTACAGGGGGGACTTATCCCTACGAGCAGTACTTC. Its protein is CASSFTGGTYPYEQYF.

The chain uses TRBV4-2 and TRBJ1-4; D not certain. V dropped 1 base and J dropped 8 bases, with 8 bases sitting between them. CDR3 length: 13 residues. CDR1 LGHNA and CDR2 YNFKEQ come from the germline V gene. The chain's CDR3 is CASSQGQAEKLFF. DNA for the CDR3: TGTGCCAGCAGCCAAGGTCAGGCAGAAAAACTGTTTTTT.

The gene calls are TRBV3-1 and TRBJ2-3; D is unclear. CDR3 length: 14 residues. Germline V CDR1 and CDR2: LGHDT, YNNKEL (reference sequence). With 1 base removed from V and 3 bases from J, the gap between germline ends came to 8 bases. The CDR3 bases are TGTGCCAGCAGCCAAGCTTTGGAGACAGATACGCAGTATTTT. It encodes CASSQALETDTQYF.

This chain joins TRBV15 and TRBJ2-7, with D perhaps TRBD1 (6 bases). With 2 bases removed from V and 2 bases from J, the gap between germline ends came to 19 bases. Germline-derived CDR1 and CDR2 are LNHNV and YYDKDF (reference sequence). The CDR3 extends over 17 amino acids. The CDR3 DNA reads TGTGCCACCAGCAGACACTACAAAGGACAGCCGGCCTACGAGCAGTACTTC. This codes for CATSRHYKGQPAYEQYF.

A few counts support this clonotype. The chain has TRBV7-9 and TRBJ2-3; D is uncertain. V lost 4 bases, J lost 3 bases, and 11 bases lay in between. CDR3 length: 14 amino acids. CDR1 is SEHNR and CDR2 is FQNEAQ in the germline V gene (reference sequence). The CDR3 reads CASSSRGETDTQYF. The CDR3 DNA reads as TGTGCCAGCAGCTCTCGTGGAGAGACAGATACGCAGTATTTT.

The CDR3 nucleotides are TGTGCCAGCAGCCCTTGGGGACAGGGGTCAGATACGCAGTATTTT. This encodes CASSPWGQGSDTQYF. This chain connects TRBV7-9 to TRBJ2-3; 10 bases are a match to TRBD1. Germline lookup yields CDR1 SEHNR and CDR2 FQNEAQ (reference sequence). There are 15 residues in the CDR3. Losses at the gene ends were 5 bases for V and 4 bases for J; bases not matched to a gene: 6.

The CDR3 DNA reads as TGTGCCAGCTCTCCCAACGGGGGAGATACGCAGTATTTT. Translating it yields CASSPNGGDTQYF. This chain joins TRBV18 and TRBJ2-3; D possibly corresponds to TRBD2 (6 bases). The V end lost 6 bases, the J end lost 5 bases, and 12 bases lay between the germline ends. There are 13 residues in the CDR3. The germline V gene has CDR1 KGHSH and CDR2 LQKENI.

This clonotype has ten or more counts. The chain couples TRBV7-3 to TRBJ2-7; no reliable D call. The CDR3 has 14 amino acids. Trimming left V 0 bases short and J 5 bases short, with 11 bases between. Germline lookup yields CDR1 SGHTA and CDR2 FQGTGA. The CDR3 DNA sequence: TGTGCCAGCAGCTTAACTGGCCTCTTCGACGAGCAGTACTTC. Its protein is CASSLTGLFDEQYF. The complete variable domain, with remaining parts taken from reference TRBV7-3 and TRBJ2-7, reads GAGVSQTPSNKVTEKGKYVELRCDPISGHTALYWYRQSLGQGPEFLIYFQGTGAADDSGLPNDRFFAVRPEGSVSTLKIQRTERGDSAVYLCASSLTGLFDEQYFGPGTRLTVT.

The chain has TRBV6-5 and TRBJ2-4, with D perhaps matching TRBD1 (5 bases). V gave up 5 bases and J gave up 6 bases, with 23 bases separating them. Germline V gene data show CDR1 as MNHEY and CDR2 as SVGAGI. The CDR3 is made up of 17 amino acids. DNA for the CDR3: TGTGCCAGCAGTAACAGGCGGACGAACACGAAGGGAAACATTCAGTACTTC. It encodes CASSNRRTNTKGNIQYF.

J is TRBJ2-7 and V is TRBV5-1; the D call may be TRBD1 or TRBD2 (7 bases each). The end of the DNA fits TRBJ2-4 better, so the J call may be wrong. This CDR3 comprises 14 residues. Germline V gene data show CDR1 as SGHRS and CDR2 as YFSETQ. CDR3 bases: TGCGCCAGCAGCAGACCAGGGGGGGGAAACATTCAGTACTTC. Its translation is CASSRPGGGNIQYF.

The sample holds a few counts of this clonotype. This rearrangement joins TRBV7-9 to TRBJ2-5, with D possibly matching TRBD1 (6 bases). This CDR3 has 15 amino acids. The germline CDR1 and CDR2 sequences are SEHNR and FQNEAQ (reference sequence). V lost 5 bases, J lost 3 bases, and 16 bases lay in between. CDR3 nucleotides: TGTGCCAGCAGCCGTACAGGGTTGGGAGAAGAGACCCAGTACTTC. Translation: CASSRTGLGEETQYF.

The chain has TRBV3-1 and TRBJ1-2; D unclear. This CDR3 region has 16 residues. The germline V gene encodes CDR1 LGHDT and CDR2 YNNKEL (reference sequence). The V end lost 0 bases, the J end lost 8 bases, and 19 bases lay between the germline ends. The CDR3 sequence is CASSQDRARTRGGYTF. CDR3 nucleotides: TGTGCCAGCAGCCAAGATCGGGCCAGAACCCGCGGGGGCTACACCTTC.

To note about this clonotype: A much larger clonotype is one base distant, so this may be a read error. The gene calls are TRBV28 and TRBJ2-3; perhaps TRBD1 as D (6 bases). CDR3 length: 16 amino acids. CDR1 is MDHEN and CDR2 is SYDVKM in the germline V gene. This CDR3 is CTSSLQRGGAADTQYF. The CDR3 DNA reads as TGTACCAGCAGTCTACAACGTGGGGGCGCGGCAGATACGCAGTATTTT. Drawing the rest from reference TRBV28 and TRBJ2-3, the complete variable domain is DVKVTQSSRYLVKRTGEKVFLECVQDMDHENMFWYRQDPGLGLRLIYFSYDVKMKEKGDIPEGYSVSREKKERFSLILESASTNQTSMYLCTSSLQRGGAADTQYFGPGTRLTVL.

The CDR3: CSASLVGPYEQYF. The CDR3 coding sequence is TGCAGTGCTAGCCTAGTCGGACCCTACGAGCAGTACTTC. The genes are TRBV20-1 and TRBJ2-7; D remains ambiguous. CDR1 and CDR2 (germline): DFQATT, SNEGSKA (reference sequence). This CDR3 comprises 13 residues. Trimming left V 3 bases short and J 2 bases short, with 11 bases between.

The chain has TRBV18 and TRBJ1-5; 10 bases fit TRBD1. V dropped 2 bases and J dropped 5; count of bases not matched to a gene: 3. Germline lookup yields CDR1 KGHSH and CDR2 LQKENI. CDR3 length: 15 residues. The CDR3 DNA reads as TGTGCCAGCTCACCAGGGACAGGGGATCATCAGCCCCAGCATTTT. Translated: CASSPGTGDHQPQHF. Looking up the rest from reference TRBV18 and TRBJ1-5 gives the full variable domain: NAGVMQNPRHLVRRRGQEARLRCSPMKGHSHVYWYRQLPEEGLKFMVYLQKENIIDESGMPKERFSAEFPKEGPSILRIQQVVRGDSAAYFCASSPGTGDHQPQHFGDGTRLSIL.

The rearrangement links TRBV20-1 to TRBJ1-2; tentatively, D is TRBD1 (5 bases). This CDR3 region has 13 residues. V dropped 2 bases and J dropped 2 bases, with 9 bases sitting between them. Per germline, CDR1 DFQATT and CDR2 SNEGSKA (reference sequence). The DNA of the CDR3 is TGCAGTGCTAGAAGGGAGGGGAACTATGGCTACACCTTC. Amino acids: CSARREGNYGYTF.

This clonotype came up many times. V is TRBV4-1 and J is TRBJ2-3; TRBD2 matches at 16 bases. Losses at the gene ends were 10 bases for V and 3 bases for J; bases not matched to a gene: 7. Looked up from germline, CDR1 is MGHRA and CDR2 is YSYEKL. CDR3 size: 16 residues. CDR3 in DNA: TGCGCCACCCAACCGGGACTAGCGGGGGGGACAGATACGCAGTATTTT. It specifies CATQPGLAGGTDTQYF.